The 10 T cell receptor beta chains below all came from one sample that was sequenced in a study of esophageal squamous cell carcinoma under preoperative chemotherapy. Time point noted: after preoperative PTX-NDP chemotherapy. TCRdb ran MiXCR on the PCR reads and lists one entry per CDR3 protein. The sample lists about 18,000 distinct CDR3 sequences, about 43% seen once, with around 27% in the top ten. This sample was gathered from a patient given preoperative chemotherapy. These receptors were obtained from a human donor with esophageal squamous cell carcinoma. The donor label of this sample is uncertain.

This clonotype was observed a single time. The junction does not match germline at one end; this may be a read error. This chain's CDR3 is CASSPEGGGTDKLYF. As DNA, the CDR3 is TGTGCCAGCAGTCCGGAGGGTGGGGGCACCGATAAGCTGTATTTT. The chain joins TRBV12-3 or TRBV12-4 to TRBJ2-2, with D possibly called TRBD1 or TRBD2 (6 bases each). The CDR3 runs to 15 residues.

This clonotype was counted between two and nine times. The chain uses TRBV11-3 and TRBJ2-5; D tentatively fits TRBD1 or TRBD2 (5 bases each). V was pared by 5 bases and J by 5 bases, with 15 bases between. The germline V gene has CDR1 SGHNT and CDR2 YENEEA. The CDR3 spans 14 residues. Written as DNA, the CDR3 is TGTGCCAGCAGCCCGACAGTTTGGGGGGAGACCCAGTACTTC. Amino acids: CASSPTVWGETQYF.

The chain uses TRBV11-2 and TRBJ2-3; the D call may be TRBD1 or TRBD2 (6 bases each). The J call may be incorrect, as the DNA end agrees better with TRBJ2-5. CDR1 and CDR2 from the germline V gene are SGHAT and FQNNGV. The CDR3 is made up of 16 amino acids. CDR3 protein: CASGRSGGRNTDTQYF. CDR3 nucleotides: TGTGCCAGCGGCCGGTCCGGGGGCCGTAACACAGATACCCAGTACTTC.

Of note for this clonotype: Sequence at one end of the junction differs from germline and may be a read error. The CDR3 loop reads CAGSGGRGQDTQYF. In DNA, the CDR3 is TGTGCCGGTTCTGGGGGGCGTGGCCAAGATACCCAGTACTTC. J is TRBJ2-3 and V is TRBV25-1, with D perhaps being TRBD1 or TRBD2 (6 bases each). The J call may be incorrect, as the DNA end agrees better with TRBJ2-5. Germline V gene sequence: CDR1 MGHDK, CDR2 SYGVNS. The CDR3 extends over 14 amino acids.

In this sample, this clonotype is medium-sized. The CDR3 coding sequence is TGTGCCAGCAGCTTAAGTCTAGCGGGAACCGGGGAGCTGTTTTTT. Encoded protein: CASSLSLAGTGELFF. V is TRBV7-3 and J is TRBJ2-2, with TRBD2 identical over 9 bases. Germline CDR1 and CDR2: SGHTA and FQGTGA. J was trimmed by 5 bases and V by 1 base; bases with no gene match: 2. The CDR3 covers 15 residues.

There are many counts of this clonotype. This chain uses TRBV6-2 or TRBV6-3 with TRBJ2-2, with 7 nucleotides matching TRBD1. Germline CDR1 reads MNHEY; CDR2 reads SVGEGT. The CDR3 runs to 16 residues. J gave up 1 base and V 6 bases, and 8 bases lay outside the gene matches. CDR3 sequence: CASSLSRTGNTGELFF. As DNA, the CDR3 is TGTGCCAGCAGCCTTTCACGGACAGGGAACACCGGGGAGCTGTTTTTT.

With respect to this clonotype: As the CDR3 is not closed by the conserved phenylalanine or tryptophan, this likely results from a read error. It is unclear where the CDR3 begins or ends on the DNA, so no DNA is shown, and the CDR3 is as TCRdb lists it. The chain uses TRBV7-7 and TRBJ2-3; the D call of TRBD2 is as the table states it, not checked on the DNA. Germline CDR1 reads SSHAT; CDR2 reads FNYEAQ (reference sequence). From its first to its last residue, the CDR3 has 19 amino acids. CDR3 sequence: CASSSTSGEGARTTMSRVP.

Notes on this clonotype: Given the absence of the conserved phenylalanine or tryptophan at the CDR3 end, a read error is likely. The DNA is left out, because the CDR3 cannot be placed on it with certainty; the CDR3 is given as TCRdb lists it. The J gene is TRBJ2-5, the V gene TRBV7-9. The CDR3 length equals 12 residues, ends included. Germline-derived CDR1 and CDR2 are SEHNR and FQNEAQ (reference sequence). The CDR3 here is CASGLGSETRYS.

About this clonotype itself: As the CDR3 is not closed by the conserved phenylalanine or tryptophan, this likely results from a read error. The V call is TRBV11-3, the J call TRBJ2-1, with 9 nucleotides matching TRBD1. The tail of the sequence fits TRBJ2-7 better, so the J call may be wrong. The CDR3 contains 15 residues. Germline V CDR1 and CDR2: SGHNT, YENEEA. The CDR3 reads CASSLIGTGRYEQYL. CDR3 nucleotide sequence: TGTGCCAGCAGCTTAATAGGGACAGGGAGGTACGAGCAGTACTTA.

In regard to this clonotype: This may stem from a read error, because a much larger clone lies one nucleotide away. V and J are TRBV7-2 and TRBJ2-1; D gene unclear. The CDR3 has 15 amino acids. Germline CDR1 and CDR2: SGHTA and FQGNSA. The V and J ends lost 0 bases and 13 bases respectively, with 19 bases between them. The CDR3 reads CASSLALGWAETQFF. The DNA of the CDR3 is TGTGCCAGCAGCTTAGCTCTGGGATGGGCGGAGACCCAGTTCTTC.